These T cell receptor beta chains were read from a single sample in a study of CD8+CD57+ T cells in acquired aplastic anemia. TCRdb reanalysed the reads using MiXCR and keeps one entry per CDR3 protein. The sample shows 150,000 to 200,000 distinct CDR3 sequences, around 52% of them seen only once. Sequences were obtained from sorted CD4+, CD8+, or CD8+CD57+ T cells (not recorded which) from PBMCs. The origin of the receptors is a human donor with aplastic anemia. Both conserved end residues are part of each CDR3. Each record gives: J gene, V gene, clone size, D gene, CDR3 protein, CDR3 DNA. A D gene is named only where the DNA matches it firmly. Clone sizes are given selectively: once, few, many, or a class where the clone is expanded.

J: TRBJ2-1
V: TRBV2
size: many
D: TRBD2
CDR3: CASAGTKQFF
DNA: TGTGCCTCCGCCGGGACTAAGCAGTTCTTC

J: TRBJ1-1
V: TRBV12-3/TRBV12-4
size: .
D: TRBD1
CDR3: CASSLRRQGEAFF
DNA: TGTGCCAGCAGTCTGAGAAGACAGGGCGAAGCTTTCTTT

J: TRBJ2-7
V: TRBV25-1
size: many
D: TRBD1
CDR3: CASGAGQGSEQYF
DNA: TGTGCCAGCGGGGCGGGACAGGGGTCCGAGCAGTACTTC

J: TRBJ2-1
V: TRBV24-1
size: many
D: .
CDR3: CATSDSDREQFF
DNA: TGTGCCACCAGTGATTCGGACAGAGAGCAGTTCTTC

J: TRBJ2-7
V: TRBV5-4
size: .
D: .
CDR3: CATSGSDYPYEQHF
DNA: TGTGCCACCAGTGGCAGTGACTACCCCTACGAGCAGCACTTC

J: TRBJ1-5
V: TRBV7-2
size: .
D: .
CDR3: CASSLQDGQPQHF
DNA: TGTGCCAGCAGCCTCCAGGACGGACAGCCCCAGCATTTT

J: TRBJ2-7
V: TRBV9
size: .
D: .
CDR3: CASSVEEGLLYEQYF
DNA: TGTGCCAGCAGCGTAGAAGAAGGTCTCTTGTACGAGCAGTACTTC

J: TRBJ1-2
V: TRBV10-3
size: .
D: TRBD1
CDR3: CAIKLTGGDYGYTF
DNA: TGTGCCATCAAGTTGACAGGGGGCGACTATGGCTACACCTTC

J: TRBJ1-5
V: TRBV2
size: .
D: .
CDR3: CASRGAGLRNQPQHF
DNA: TGTGCCAGCAGGGGAGCCGGACTCCGCAATCAGCCCCAGCATTTT

J: TRBJ1-6
V: TRBV9
size: .
D: TRBD1
CDR3: CASSVEDRGGSPLHF
DNA: TGTGCCAGCAGCGTAGAGGACAGGGGGGGGTCACCCCTCCACTTT

J: TRBJ1-5
V: TRBV7-4
size: .
D: .
CDR3: CASSWTQDQPQHF
DNA: TGTGCCAGCAGCTGGACACAGGATCAGCCCCAGCATTTT

J: TRBJ2-7
V: TRBV29-1
size: .
D: .
CDR3: CSVEGGLEQYF
DNA: TGCAGCGTTGAAGGGGGCCTCGAGCAGTACTTC

J: TRBJ2-7
V: TRBV10-3
size: many
D: TRBD1
CDR3: CAITAAGTGGPEQYF
DNA: TGTGCCATCACAGCTGCCGGGACAGGGGGCCCCGAGCAGTACTTC

J: TRBJ1-6
V: TRBV19
size: many
D: .
CDR3: CASTPRAYNSPLHF
DNA: TGTGCCAGTACCCCCCGGGCCTATAATTCACCCCTCCACTTT

J: TRBJ2-7
V: TRBV7-3
size: .
D: TRBD1
CDR3: CASSLNAGGAPYEQYF
DNA: TGTGCCAGCAGCTTAAATGCAGGGGGCGCCCCCTACGAGCAGTACTTC

J: TRBJ1-2
V: TRBV10-3
size: .
D: .
CDR3: CAIKGVPNYGYTF
DNA: TGTGCCATCAAAGGCGTTCCTAACTATGGCTACACCTTC

J: TRBJ1-1
V: TRBV30
size: many
D: .
CDR3: CAWSVAHRTTEAFF
DNA: TGTGCCTGGAGTGTCGCTCACCGGACCACTGAAGCTTTCTTT

J: TRBJ1-2
V: TRBV19
size: .
D: TRBD1
CDR3: CASTMQGDYGYTF
DNA: TGTGCCAGTACCATGCAGGGGGACTATGGCTACACCTTC

J: TRBJ2-7
V: TRBV6-1
size: .
D: .
CDR3: CASSDLALYEQYF
DNA: TGTGCCAGCAGTGATCTAGCTTTATACGAGCAGTACTTC

J: TRBJ2-1
V: TRBV5-1
size: once
D: TRBD2
CDR3: CASSLMSGLAGFGWSYNEQFF
DNA: TGCGCCAGCAGCTTGATGAGTGGACTAGCGGGTTTTGGGTGGTCCTACAATGAGCAGTTCTTC

J: TRBJ1-5
V: TRBV7-2
size: once
D: TRBD1
CDR3: CASSRDRAGNQPQHF
DNA: TGTGCCAGCAGTCGGGACAGGGCCGGCAATCAGCCCCAGCACTTT

J: TRBJ1-2
V: TRBV4-3
size: many
D: .
CDR3: CASSQESRAYGYTF
DNA: TGCGCCAGCAGCCAAGAATCCAGGGCTTATGGCTACACCTTC

J: TRBJ2-3
V: TRBV19
size: .
D: .
CDR3: CASSSPKNWDTQYF
DNA: TGTGCCAGTAGTAGCCCGAAAAATTGGGATACGCAGTATTTT

J: TRBJ2-3
V: TRBV12-3/TRBV12-4
size: many
D: TRBD2
CDR3: CASSLARGGRTDTQYF
DNA: TGTGCCAGCAGTTTAGCGCGGGGCGGGAGGACAGATACGCAGTATTTT

J: TRBJ2-7
V: TRBV20-1
size: .
D: TRBD1
CDR3: CSASNNRGLDYEQYF
DNA: TGCAGTGCTAGCAATAACAGGGGATTGGACTACGAGCAGTACTTC

J: TRBJ2-2
V: TRBV29-1
size: many
D: .
CDR3: CSALLLGTVISGELFF
DNA: TGCAGCGCCCTCCTCCTGGGGACGGTGATTAGCGGGGAGCTGTTTTTT

J: TRBJ2-7
V: TRBV27
size: many
D: .
CDR3: CASSSPTFSYEQYF
DNA: TGTGCCAGCAGTTCCCCGACTTTCTCCTACGAGCAGTACTTC

J: TRBJ1-5
V: TRBV28
size: .
D: TRBD1
CDR3: CASSLLLLGQENYSNQPQHF
DNA: TGTGCCAGCAGTTTATTACTTCTCGGACAGGAGAACTATAGCAATCAGCCCCAGCATTTC

J: TRBJ2-7
V: TRBV15
size: .
D: TRBD1
CDR3: CATSRRGTGGDYEQYF
DNA: TGTGCCACCAGCAGACGTGGGACAGGCGGGGACTACGAGCAGTACTTC

J: TRBJ1-2
V: TRBV5-1
size: many
D: .
CDR3: CASSSEVDRPYGYTF
DNA: TGCGCCAGCAGCTCGGAAGTCGACAGGCCGTATGGCTACACCTTC

J: TRBJ1-6
V: TRBV5-1
size: once
D: .
CDR3: CASSLTQGSYNSPLHF
DNA: TGCGCCAGCAGCTTGACACAGGGCTCCTATAATTCACCCCTCCACTTT

J: TRBJ2-7
V: TRBV12-3/TRBV12-4
size: .
D: TRBD1
CDR3: CASSPAGQGGYEQYF
DNA: TGTGCCAGCAGTCCCGCCGGACAGGGGGGGTACGAGCAGTACTTC

J: TRBJ1-3
V: TRBV29-1
size: .
D: .
CDR3: CSVEWTGNTIYF
DNA: TGCAGCGTTGAGTGGACAGGAAACACCATATATTTT

J: TRBJ1-5
V: TRBV15
size: .
D: .
CDR3: CATSRVGSNQPQHF
DNA: TGTGCCACCAGCAGAGTCGGCAGCAATCAGCCCCAGCATTTT

J: TRBJ1-3
V: TRBV27
size: few
D: .
CDR3: CASRSLYGDEGRSGNTIYF
DNA: TGTGCCAGCCGCAGTTTATACGGGGACGAGGGGCGCTCTGGAAACACCATATATTTT

J: TRBJ1-1
V: TRBV4-1
size: many
D: .
CDR3: CASSPGEENTEAFF
DNA: TGCGCCAGCAGCCCCGGCGAAGAGAACACTGAAGCTTTCTTT

J: TRBJ2-7
V: TRBV7-2
size: .
D: .
CDR3: CASSSTGWEQYF
DNA: TGTGCCAGCAGCTCTACAGGGTGGGAGCAGTACTTC

J: TRBJ2-5
V: TRBV19
size: .
D: .
CDR3: CASSTPLDRAETQYF
DNA: TGTGCCAGTAGTACACCACTCGACAGAGCGGAGACCCAGTACTTC

J: TRBJ2-7
V: TRBV7-2
size: few
D: .
CDR3: CASSLINPYEQYF
DNA: TGTGCCAGCAGCTTGATCAACCCCTACGAGCAGTACTTC

J: TRBJ2-5
V: TRBV7-7
size: .
D: TRBD1
CDR3: CASSQDRGQGEQYF
DNA: TGTGCCAGCAGCCAGGACAGGGGGCAGGGGGAGCAGTACTTC

J: TRBJ2-5
V: TRBV7-2
size: .
D: TRBD2
CDR3: CASSQAPSGGQETQYF
DNA: TGTGCCAGCAGCCAAGCGCCTAGCGGGGGACAAGAGACCCAGTACTTC

J: TRBJ1-1
V: TRBV6-5
size: .
D: TRBD1
CDR3: CASSSGGFGTEAFF
DNA: TGTGCCAGCAGTTCAGGGGGGTTTGGCACTGAAGCTTTCTTT

J: TRBJ1-5
V: TRBV28
size: .
D: .
CDR3: CASSLTASVQPQHF
DNA: TGTGCCAGCAGTTTGACAGCGTCGGTTCAGCCCCAGCATTTT

J: TRBJ1-1
V: TRBV19
size: .
D: .
CDR3: CASSIVGGLNTEAFF
DNA: TGTGCCAGTAGTATAGTCGGAGGGCTGAACACTGAAGCTTTCTTT

J: TRBJ2-1
V: TRBV2
size: few
D: TRBD2
CDR3: CASMVAGYNEQFF
DNA: TGTGCCAGCATGGTAGCGGGGTACAATGAGCAGTTCTTC

J: TRBJ1-2
V: TRBV29-1
size: .
D: .
CDR3: CSVEGRTTSYGYTF
DNA: TGCAGCGTTGAAGGGCGGACTACTTCATATGGCTACACCTTC

J: TRBJ2-3
V: TRBV5-1
size: .
D: TRBD1
CDR3: CASSLSGTGTDTQYF
DNA: TGCGCCAGCAGCTTGTCGGGGACAGGAACAGATACGCAGTATTTT

J: TRBJ2-1
V: TRBV13
size: many
D: TRBD1
CDR3: CASSSRVIGTGNEQFF
DNA: TGTGCCAGCAGCTCTCGCGTGATAGGGACAGGCAATGAGCAGTTCTTC

J: TRBJ1-2
V: TRBV6-1
size: .
D: TRBD1
CDR3: CASRDRGSDSSGYTF
DNA: TGTGCCAGCAGAGACAGGGGATCCGATTCGTCTGGCTACACCTTC

J: TRBJ1-1
V: TRBV29-1
size: .
D: .
CDR3: CSVVLDTEAFF
DNA: TGCAGCGTTGTCCTTGACACTGAAGCTTTCTTT

J: TRBJ2-7
V: TRBV25-1
size: .
D: .
CDR3: CASSERGQATNEQYF
DNA: TGTGCCAGCAGTGAACGGGGACAAGCGACCAACGAGCAGTACTTC

J: TRBJ2-7
V: TRBV15
size: .
D: .
CDR3: CATSSLVGSHEQYF
DNA: TGTGCCACCAGCAGTTTAGTCGGGAGCCACGAGCAGTACTTC

J: TRBJ1-1
V: TRBV20-1
size: .
D: TRBD1
CDR3: CSASTGGTEAFF
DNA: TGCAGTGCTTCCACAGGGGGCACTGAAGCTTTCTTT

J: TRBJ1-1
V: TRBV7-2
size: many
D: .
CDR3: CASSFIWTLGPYQNTEAFF
DNA: TGTGCCAGCAGCTTTATATGGACCTTAGGCCCGTACCAGAACACTGAAGCTTTCTTT

J: TRBJ1-3
V: TRBV5-4
size: .
D: .
CDR3: CASSLDAGAGNTIYF
DNA: TGTGCCAGCAGCTTGGACGCAGGGGCAGGAAACACCATATATTTT

J: TRBJ1-2
V: TRBV6-2/TRBV6-3
size: many
D: .
CDR3: CASSSGGKGYTF
DNA: TGTGCCAGCAGTTCCGGGGGGAAAGGCTACACCTTC

J: TRBJ1-3
V: TRBV5-1
size: .
D: .
CDR3: CASSLDCSGGNTIYF
DNA: TGCGCCAGCAGCTTGGATTGCTCGGGGGGAAACACCATATATTTT

J: TRBJ2-7
V: TRBV5-5
size: .
D: .
CDR3: CASSLAPGTSYEQYF
DNA: TGTGCCAGCAGCTTGGCCCCAGGGACCTCCTACGAGCAGTACTTC

J: TRBJ2-3
V: TRBV11-1
size: few
D: .
CDR3: CASSSWAVWGDTQYF
DNA: TGTGCCAGCAGCTCCTGGGCGGTTTGGGGGGATACGCAGTATTTT